The 14 T cell receptor beta chains given below trace back to one sample, sequenced in a study of blood T cells in healthy people across ages. Using a J-beta primer mix together with a sample-barcoded 5' primer, a second PCR was run for about 6 to 12 cycles. MiXCR, applied by TCRdb to the 5' RACE reads, yields one record per CDR3 protein. The sample lists hundreds of thousands of distinct CDR3 sequences, about 61% occurring once. The sample was blood. The receptors originated from a man aged 40-50 years in good health.

This CDR3 is CATSRGDSNQPQHF. The CDR3 DNA is TGTGCCACCTCGCGGGGGGATAGCAATCAGCCCCAGCATTTT. The chain is built from TRBV7-6 and TRBJ1-5, with a possible D match to TRBD1 (5 bases). CDR1 and CDR2 from the germline V gene are SGHVS and FNYEAQ. The CDR3 has 14 amino acids. V was cut by 10 bases and J by 0 bases, with 13 bases left in between.

The genes are TRBV18 and TRBJ2-1; D remains unclear. CDR1 and CDR2 from the germline V gene are KGHSH and LQKENI. The V end was cut by 2 bases, the J end by 4 bases, with 18 bases between. This CDR3 is built from 17 residues. In DNA, the CDR3 is TGTGCCAGCTCACCAGGAATTACGAGGAATAGGTACAATGAGCAGTTCTTC. It is translated as CASSPGITRNRYNEQFF.

The chain has TRBV2 and TRBJ1-5, with D unclear. This CDR3 comprises 13 residues. CDR1 and CDR2 from the germline V gene are SNHLY and FYNNEI. V lost 3 bases to trimming and J lost 9 bases, with 12 bases between them. The CDR3 spells CASSETALGPQHF. The CDR3, as DNA: TGTGCCAGCAGTGAGACTGCCTTGGGGCCCCAGCATTTT.

This clonotype appeared a few times. The V call is TRBV29-1, the J call TRBJ2-1; TRBD1 aligns across 7 bases. The CDR3 extends over 14 amino acids. J gave up 3 bases and V 4 bases, and 6 bases lay outside the gene matches. The V gene's germline CDR1 is SQVTM and CDR2 ANQGSEA. The CDR3 DNA reads as TGCAGCGTTGCGTCCGACAGGGTCTACAATGAGCAGTTCTTC. Protein: CSVASDRVYNEQFF.

The V and J genes are TRBV6-6 and TRBJ1-3, with a weak D call TRBD1 (5 bases). The V end was cut by 5 bases, the J end by 1 base, with 15 bases between. The CDR3 covers 16 residues. In germline, CDR1 is MNHNY, CDR2 SVGAGI (reference sequence). The DNA for the CDR3 is TGTGCCAGCAGTCCCCCGACAGCTCTTTCTGGAAACACCATATATTTT. Encoded protein: CASSPPTALSGNTIYF.

The rearrangement uses TRBV12-3 or TRBV12-4 and TRBJ2-5; no clear D gene. The CDR3 is 13 amino acids. V lost 1 base and J lost 11, with 14 bases in between. CDR3 nucleotide sequence: TGTGCCAGCAGTTTAGGGTACACGAGTGAGCAGTACTTC. Encoded protein: CASSLGYTSEQYF.

V usage is TRBV6-6 and J usage is TRBJ1-5, with D possibly matching TRBD1 (6 bases). Trimming pared 2 bases from V and 3 bases from J, leaving 14 bases between. The germline V gene has CDR1 MNHNY and CDR2 SVGAGI (reference sequence). CDR3 length: 16 residues. The CDR3 nucleotides are TGTGCCAGCAGTTACGCGAATCGGGGGCTCAATCAGCCCCAGCATTTT. It codes for CASSYANRGLNQPQHF.

This clonotype was recorded a few times. V gene TRBV27 combines with J gene TRBJ2-3; D gene unclear. V lost 4 bases and J lost 2, with 10 bases in between. CDR1 and CDR2 (germline): MNHEY, SMNVEV (reference sequence). This CDR3 comprises 14 residues. The CDR3 sequence: CASSWTQLTDTQYF. The CDR3 DNA sequence: TGTGCCAGCAGTTGGACCCAACTCACAGATACGCAGTATTTT.

The J gene is TRBJ2-4, the V gene TRBV7-9; 8 bases match TRBD1. Germline lookup yields CDR1 SEHNR and CDR2 FQNEAQ (reference sequence). The ends lost 5 bases at V and 6 bases at J; junction bases unmatched: 6. The CDR3 is 14 amino acids. The CDR3 DNA is TGTGCCAGCAGCGTAGGACAGGGAGGAAACATTCAGTACTTC. It specifies CASSVGQGGNIQYF.

The V call is TRBV25-1, the J call TRBJ1-3; 7 nucleotides match TRBD1. This CDR3 region has 15 residues. The germline CDR1 and CDR2 sequences are MGHDK and SYGVNS. V shed 3 bases and J 4 bases; nucleotides not matched to a gene: 6. As DNA, the CDR3 is TGTGCCAGCAGTGACCCGGGACAGCCGGGAAACACCATATATTTT. It is translated as CASSDPGQPGNTIYF.

V and J are TRBV7-6 and TRBJ1-1; D ambiguous. Germline V lookup: CDR1 SGHVS, CDR2 FNYEAQ. The CDR3 loop spans 15 amino acids. The germline V and J ends were trimmed by 1 base and 4 bases, with 13 bases remaining between them. The CDR3 sequence is CASSLEESGGTEAFF. The CDR3 DNA reads TGTGCCAGCAGCTTAGAAGAGTCCGGCGGCACTGAAGCTTTCTTT.

The CDR3: CASSSPGGPRTDTQYF. As DNA, the CDR3 is TGTGCCAGCAGCAGCCCCGGGGGGCCCCGCACAGATACGCAGTATTTT. The chain joins TRBV6-2 or TRBV6-3 to TRBJ2-3, with a possible D match to TRBD2 (7 bases). V was cut by 6 bases and J by 1 base, with 17 bases left in between. Germline CDR1 is MNHEY and CDR2 is SVGEGT. The CDR3 spans 16 residues.

This clonotype was detected only a few times. V and J are TRBV7-2 and TRBJ2-1; 10 bases fit TRBD2. The trim removed 4 bases at V and 10 bases at J, leaving 13 bases unmatched. The CDR3 consists of 16 residues. Germline values: CDR1 SGHTA, CDR2 FQGNSA. The CDR3 coding sequence is TGTGCCAGCAGCTGGACACCAGGACTAGCGGAGGGGGAGCAGTTCTTC. Amino acids: CASSWTPGLAEGEQFF.

This sequence joins TRBV7-9 and TRBJ1-1, with D uncertain. Looked up from germline, CDR1 is SEHNR and CDR2 is FQNEAQ (reference sequence). CDR3 length: 13 residues. V was cut by 3 bases and J by 3 bases, with 8 bases left in between. CDR3 bases: TGTGCCAGCAGCTTGGCTAGTTACACTGAAGCTTTCTTT. It is translated as CASSLASYTEAFF.